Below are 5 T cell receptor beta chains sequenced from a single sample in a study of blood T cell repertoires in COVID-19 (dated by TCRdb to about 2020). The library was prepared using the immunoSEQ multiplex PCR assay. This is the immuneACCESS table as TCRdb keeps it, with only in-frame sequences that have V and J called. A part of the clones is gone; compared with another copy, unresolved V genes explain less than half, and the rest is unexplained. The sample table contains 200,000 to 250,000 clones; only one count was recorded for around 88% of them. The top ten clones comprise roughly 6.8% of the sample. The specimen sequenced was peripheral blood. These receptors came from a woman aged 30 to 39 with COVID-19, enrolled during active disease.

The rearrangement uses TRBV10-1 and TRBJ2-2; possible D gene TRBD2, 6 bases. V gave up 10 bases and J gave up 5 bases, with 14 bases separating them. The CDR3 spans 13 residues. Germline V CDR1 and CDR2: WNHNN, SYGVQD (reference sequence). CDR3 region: CATKTGGTGELFF. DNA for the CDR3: TGCGCCACCAAGACCGGGGGAACCGGGGAGCTGTTTTTT.

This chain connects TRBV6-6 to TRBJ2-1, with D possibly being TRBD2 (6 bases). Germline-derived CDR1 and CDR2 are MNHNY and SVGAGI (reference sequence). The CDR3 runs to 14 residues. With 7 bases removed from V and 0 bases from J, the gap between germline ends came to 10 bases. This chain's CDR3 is CASNTLASYNEQFF. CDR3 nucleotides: TGTGCCAGCAACACACTAGCCTCCTACAATGAGCAGTTCTTC.

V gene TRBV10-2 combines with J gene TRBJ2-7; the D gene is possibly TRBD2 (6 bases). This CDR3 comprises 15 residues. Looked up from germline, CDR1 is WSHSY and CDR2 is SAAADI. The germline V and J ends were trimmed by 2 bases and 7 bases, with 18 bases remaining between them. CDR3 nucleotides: TGCGCCAGCAGTGAGGAAGCGGGTGCTTTGGGGGAGCAGTACTTC. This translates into CASSEEAGALGEQYF.

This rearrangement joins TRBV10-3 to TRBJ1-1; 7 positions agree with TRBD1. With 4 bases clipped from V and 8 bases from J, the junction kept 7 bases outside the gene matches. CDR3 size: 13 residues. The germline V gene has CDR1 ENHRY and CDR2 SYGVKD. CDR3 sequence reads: CAISGTQGSEAFF. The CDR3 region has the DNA TGTGCCATCAGTGGAACACAGGGGTCCGAAGCTTTCTTT.

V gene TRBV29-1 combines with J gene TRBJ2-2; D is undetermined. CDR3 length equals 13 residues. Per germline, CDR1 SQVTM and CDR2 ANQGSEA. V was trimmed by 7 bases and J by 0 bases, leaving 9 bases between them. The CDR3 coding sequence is TGCAGCGCTCGTATTACGAACACCGGGGAGCTGTTTTTT. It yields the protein CSARITNTGELFF.